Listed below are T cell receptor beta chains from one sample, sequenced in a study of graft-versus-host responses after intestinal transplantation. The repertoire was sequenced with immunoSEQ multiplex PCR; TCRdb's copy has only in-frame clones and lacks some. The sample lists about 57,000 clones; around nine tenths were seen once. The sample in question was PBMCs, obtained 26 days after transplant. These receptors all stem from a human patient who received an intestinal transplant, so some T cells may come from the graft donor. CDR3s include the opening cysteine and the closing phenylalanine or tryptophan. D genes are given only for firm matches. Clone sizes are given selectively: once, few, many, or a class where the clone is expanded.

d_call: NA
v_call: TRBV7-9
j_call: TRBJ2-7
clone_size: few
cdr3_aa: CASSLLPVGGSYEQYF
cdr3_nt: TGTGCCAGCAGCTTACTCCCGGTTGGGGGGTCCTACGAGCAGTACTTC

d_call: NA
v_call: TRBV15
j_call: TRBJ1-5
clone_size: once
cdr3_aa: CATSRDRDYQPQHF
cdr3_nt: TGTGCCACCAGCAGAGATCGGGATTATCAGCCCCAGCATTTT

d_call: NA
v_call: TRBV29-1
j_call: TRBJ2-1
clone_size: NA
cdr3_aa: CSVDGDSGLSYNEQFF
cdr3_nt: TGCAGCGTTGACGGGGATAGCGGCTTGTCCTACAATGAGCAGTTCTTC

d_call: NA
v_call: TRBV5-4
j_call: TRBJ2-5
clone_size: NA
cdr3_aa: CASSLVGSGETQYF
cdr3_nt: TGTGCCAGCAGCTTGGTAGGGAGCGGAGAGACCCAGTACTTC

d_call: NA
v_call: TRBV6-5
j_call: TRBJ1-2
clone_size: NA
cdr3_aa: CASSFERGWSGYTF
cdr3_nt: TGTGCCAGCAGCTTCGAAAGGGGCTGGAGTGGCTACACCTTC

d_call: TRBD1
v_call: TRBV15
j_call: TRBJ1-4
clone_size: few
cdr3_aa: CATTRDRGEKLFF
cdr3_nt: TGTGCCACTACCCGGGACAGGGGGGAAAAACTGTTTTTT

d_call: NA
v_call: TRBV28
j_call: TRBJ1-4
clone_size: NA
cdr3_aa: CAIGDSFATNEKLFF
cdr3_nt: TGTGCCATAGGCGACAGCTTTGCAACTAATGAAAAACTGTTTTTT

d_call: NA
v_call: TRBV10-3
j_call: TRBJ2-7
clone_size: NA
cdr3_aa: CAISESGSNEQYF
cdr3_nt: TGTGCCATCAGTGAGTCTGGGAGCAACGAGCAGTACTTC

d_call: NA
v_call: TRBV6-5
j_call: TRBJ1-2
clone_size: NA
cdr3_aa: CASSWTADYGYTF
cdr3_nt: TGTGCCAGCAGTTGGACAGCAGACTATGGCTACACCTTC

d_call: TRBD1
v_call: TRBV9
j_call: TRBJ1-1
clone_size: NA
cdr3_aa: CASTPGGQGGNTEAFF
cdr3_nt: TGTGCCAGCACCCCGGGTGGTCAGGGGGGGAACACTGAAGCTTTCTTT

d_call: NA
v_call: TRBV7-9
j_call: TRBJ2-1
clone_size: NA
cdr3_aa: CASSPRVVRLYNEQFF
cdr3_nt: TGTGCCAGCAGCCCGCGGGTGGTTCGCCTTTACAATGAGCAGTTCTTC

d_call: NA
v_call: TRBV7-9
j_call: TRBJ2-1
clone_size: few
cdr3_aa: CASSLASGNYNEQFF
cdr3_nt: TGTGCCAGCAGCTTAGCTAGCGGTAACTACAATGAGCAGTTCTTC

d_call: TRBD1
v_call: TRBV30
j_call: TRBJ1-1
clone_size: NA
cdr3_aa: CAWSEGATEAFF
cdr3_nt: TGTGCCTGGAGTGAGGGGGCCACTGAAGCTTTCTTT

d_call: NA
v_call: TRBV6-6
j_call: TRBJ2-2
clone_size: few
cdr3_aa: CASSPTRAGLTGELFF
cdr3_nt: TGTGCCAGCAGTCCGACAAGAGCGGGCTTAACCGGGGAGCTGTTTTTT

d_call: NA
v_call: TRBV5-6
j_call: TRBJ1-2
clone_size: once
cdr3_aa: CASSLAVTGGYTF
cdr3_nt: TGTGCCAGCAGCTTGGCCGTCACAGGTGGCTACACCTTC

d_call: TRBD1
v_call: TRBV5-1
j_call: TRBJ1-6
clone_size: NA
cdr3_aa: CASSLGDRRSYNSPLHF
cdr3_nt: TGCGCCAGCAGCTTGGGGGACAGGAGGTCCTATAATTCACCCCTCCACTTT

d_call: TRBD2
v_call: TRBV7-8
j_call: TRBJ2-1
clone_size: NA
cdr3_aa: CASSWGLADEQFF
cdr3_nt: TGTGCCAGCAGCTGGGGACTAGCGGATGAGCAGTTCTTC

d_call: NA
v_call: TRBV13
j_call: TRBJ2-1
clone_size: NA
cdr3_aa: CASTSGTGNEQFF
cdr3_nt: TGTGCCAGCACATCGGGCACAGGCAATGAGCAGTTCTTC

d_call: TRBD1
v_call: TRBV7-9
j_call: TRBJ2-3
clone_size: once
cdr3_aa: CASSLQGGTDTQYF
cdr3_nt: TGTGCCAGCAGCCTTCAGGGGGGCACAGATACGCAGTATTTT

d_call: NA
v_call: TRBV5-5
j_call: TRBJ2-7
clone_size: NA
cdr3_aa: CASSRGRTSSYEQYF
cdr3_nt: TGTGCCAGCAGCCGGGGGAGGACATCCTCCTACGAGCAGTACTTC

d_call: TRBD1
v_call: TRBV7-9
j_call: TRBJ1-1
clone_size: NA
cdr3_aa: CASCKGAANTEAFF
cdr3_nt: TGTGCCTCCTGCAAGGGGGCCGCGAACACTGAAGCTTTCTTT

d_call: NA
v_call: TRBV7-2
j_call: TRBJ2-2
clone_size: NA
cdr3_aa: CASSLISGNTGELFF
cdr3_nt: TGTGCCAGCAGCTTAATCAGCGGAAACACCGGGGAGCTGTTTTTT

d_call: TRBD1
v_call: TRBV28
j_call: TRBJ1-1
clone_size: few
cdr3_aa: CASRSLRGLWNTEAFF
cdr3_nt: TGTGCCAGCAGGTCGCTCAGGGGGCTGTGGAACACTGAAGCTTTCTTT

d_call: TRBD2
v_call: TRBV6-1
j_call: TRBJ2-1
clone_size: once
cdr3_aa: CASRELAGGYNEQFF
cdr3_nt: TGTGCCAGCAGGGAACTAGCGGGGGGTTACAATGAGCAGTTCTTC

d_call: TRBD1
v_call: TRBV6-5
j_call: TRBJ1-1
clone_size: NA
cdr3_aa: CASSYQGALTEAFF
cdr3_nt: TGTGCCAGCAGTTACCAGGGGGCCTTGACTGAAGCTTTCTTT

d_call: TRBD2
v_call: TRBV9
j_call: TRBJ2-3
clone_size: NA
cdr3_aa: CASSVSSGGGDTDTQYF
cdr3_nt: TGTGCCAGCAGCGTATCCTCAGGCGGGGGGGACACAGATACGCAGTATTTT

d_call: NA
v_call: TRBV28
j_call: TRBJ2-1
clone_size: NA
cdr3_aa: CASNELSYNEQFF
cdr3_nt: TGTGCCAGCAACGAGCTCTCCTACAATGAGCAGTTCTTC

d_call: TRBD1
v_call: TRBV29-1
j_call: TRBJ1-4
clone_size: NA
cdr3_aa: CSATGGINEKLFF
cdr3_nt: TGCAGCGCGACAGGGGGCATTAATGAAAAACTGTTTTTT

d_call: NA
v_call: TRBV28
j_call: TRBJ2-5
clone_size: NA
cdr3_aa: CASSGAGETQYF
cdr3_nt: TGTGCCAGCAGTGGGGCGGGGGAGACCCAGTACTTC

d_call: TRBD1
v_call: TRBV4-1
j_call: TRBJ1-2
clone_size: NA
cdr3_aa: CASSQEQGNYGYTF
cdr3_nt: TGCGCCAGCAGCCAAGAACAGGGGAACTATGGCTACACCTTC

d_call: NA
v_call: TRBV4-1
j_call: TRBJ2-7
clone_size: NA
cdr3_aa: CASSQHFRVDGSYEQYF
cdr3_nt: TGCGCCAGCAGCCAACACTTCAGGGTAGACGGGTCCTACGAGCAGTACTTC

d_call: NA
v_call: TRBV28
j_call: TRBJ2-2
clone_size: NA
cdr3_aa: CASIVAGANTGELFF
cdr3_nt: TGTGCCAGCATAGTCGCAGGGGCGAACACCGGGGAGCTGTTTTTT

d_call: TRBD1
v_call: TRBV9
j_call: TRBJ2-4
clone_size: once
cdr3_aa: CASSPTSTGGENIQYF
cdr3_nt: TGTGCCAGCAGCCCCACCTCGACAGGGGGCGAAAACATTCAGTACTTC

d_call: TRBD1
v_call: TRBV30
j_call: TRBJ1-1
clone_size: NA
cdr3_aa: CAWSVRTGGIGVEAFF
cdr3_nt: TGTGCCTGGAGTGTTCGGACAGGGGGTATAGGGGTTGAAGCTTTCTTT

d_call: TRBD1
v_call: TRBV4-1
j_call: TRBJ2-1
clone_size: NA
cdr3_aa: CASSQDDRGDEQFF
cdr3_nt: TGCGCCAGCAGCCAGGACGACAGGGGAGATGAGCAGTTCTTC

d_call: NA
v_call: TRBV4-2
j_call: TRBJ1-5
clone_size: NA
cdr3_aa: CASSQDIGNQPQHF
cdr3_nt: TGTGCCAGCAGCCAAGACATTGGCAATCAGCCCCAGCATTTT

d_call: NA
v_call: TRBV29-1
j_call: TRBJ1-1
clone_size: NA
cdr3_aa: CSVLLWDTFEAFF
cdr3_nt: TGCAGCGTCCTTCTATGGGACACATTTGAAGCTTTCTTT

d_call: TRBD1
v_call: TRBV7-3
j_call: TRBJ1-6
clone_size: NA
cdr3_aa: CASSLDGQVNSPLHF
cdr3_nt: TGTGCCAGCAGCTTGGATGGACAGGTCAATTCACCCCTCCACTTT

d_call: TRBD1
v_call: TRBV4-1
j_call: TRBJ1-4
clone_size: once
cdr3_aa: CASSQMTGSNEKLFF
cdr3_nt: TGCGCCAGCAGCCAAATGACAGGGTCTAATGAAAAACTGTTTTTT

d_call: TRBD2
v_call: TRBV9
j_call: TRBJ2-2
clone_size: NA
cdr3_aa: CASSVRSGGGNTGELFF
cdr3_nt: TGTGCCAGCAGCGTAAGGAGCGGGGGGGGTAACACCGGGGAGCTGTTTTTT

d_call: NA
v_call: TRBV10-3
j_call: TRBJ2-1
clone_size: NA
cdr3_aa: CAISESGGAEQFF
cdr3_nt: TGTGCCATCAGTGAGTCGGGAGGAGCTGAGCAGTTCTTC

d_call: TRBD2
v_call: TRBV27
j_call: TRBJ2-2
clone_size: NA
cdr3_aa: CASSLFPMTSGGPTGELFF
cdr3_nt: TGTGCCAGCAGTTTATTCCCAATGACTAGCGGGGGGCCCACCGGGGAGCTGTTTTTT

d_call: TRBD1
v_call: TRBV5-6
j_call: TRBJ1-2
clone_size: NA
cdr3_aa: CASSSGGQGAIYGYTF
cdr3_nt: TGTGCCAGCAGCTCGGGGGGACAGGGCGCGATCTATGGCTACACCTTC

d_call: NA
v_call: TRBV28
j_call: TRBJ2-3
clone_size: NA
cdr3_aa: CASSSDTQYF
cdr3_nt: TGTGCCAGCAGTTCTGATACGCAGTATTTT